This TCR beta chain was profiled in a study of blood T cell repertoires in COVID-19 (dated by TCRdb to the early 2020s). As for the study more broadly: Samples covering the acute and convalescent phases of COVID-19 were provided by collaborators in the United States, Italy and Spain. The sample metadata nearly always contained a de-identified subject ID, COVID-19 status, age in years and sex. The prospective study material was composed of cDNA or gDNA derived from T cells, B-cell-depleted T cells, or PBMCs. A freely available public database, intended as a resource for researchers studying the immune response to SARS-CoV-2, is where the repertoires were released. HLA class I and class II types, where available, came from metadata supplied by the sample provider rather than from assay-based typing. The dataset comprised deeply sampled blood TCRbeta repertoires from subjects exposed to, actively infected with, or recovered from COVID-19. Samples came from the ongoing ImmuneRACE study (first 160 participants) plus 1,254 subjects from 6 global collaborators.

Comments on this clone: The antigen it recognizes is unknown. Within one base of it there is no much larger clone, and no base qualities were kept.

Whole blood was collected in K2EDTA tubes by collaborating institutions according to the institutions' own protocols. For TCRbeta analysis, collaborators shipped samples as frozen whole blood, isolated PBMCs, or DNA extracted from either of those sample types. General conclusions and limits of the study: Clinical and demographic metadata were provided uncurated, with the amount varying by source and participant.

The CDR3 runs 14 amino acids, cysteine and phenylalanine included. Solely the CDR3 DNA is kept, with 42 bases framed from the first base. Per the germline V gene, SGHAT is the CDR1 and FQNNGV is the CDR2. V is trimmed back by 0 bases and J by 5 bases, and the junction contains 2 bases that no gene match accounts for. The immunoSEQ Assay, a bias-controlled multiplex PCR, was used to amplify TCRbeta CDR3 regions from genomic DNA. The original methods were these. Nucleated cell counts per sample were estimated from amplification of reference gene primers within the assay. To quantify the absolute abundance of each unique TCRbeta CDR3 rearrangement, sequence reads were collapsed and filtered. For each sample, productive Simpson clonality was calculated by taking the square root of Simpson's diversity index across productive rearrangements. In its TCRdb copy, this immuneACCESS table keeps in-frame sequences only and misses some clones. Where compared with another copy, unresolved V genes explain less than half of these, and the others have no known cause. V, J and clone size are taken as reported in that table, and D and trimming were inferred from the DNA itself. In this sample the table shows tens of thousands of clones, roughly 85% of which occur a single time. The ten largest clonotypes hold about 4.6% of the sample.

The sequence came from a human donor in a cohort sampled during active COVID-19. This receptor chain uses TRBV11-2 and TRBJ2-5, and 8 junction bases match TRBD2. The sample comprised peripheral blood. For the CDR3, the sequence is CASSLDGGGETQYF. The nucleotide sequence is TGTGCCAGCAGCTTAGATGGCGGGGGGGAGACCCAGTACTTC.